This is a list of T cell receptor beta chains from one sample in a study of T cells in lung cancer brain metastases. The data were produced by immunoSEQ multiplex PCR, yet TCRdb's version contains in-frame clones alone and is incomplete. Here the sample spans 5,000 to 7,000 clones, roughly 85% being singletons. The source material was tumor tissue from the primary lung tumor. The receptors here all came from a man aged 50 to 60 with non-small cell lung cancer. CDR3s include the opening cysteine and the closing phenylalanine or tryptophan. D genes are given only for firm matches. Size is stated for part of the rows, as once, few or many counts, or as a class when the clone is expanded.

NA	TRBD1	TRBV7-8	TRBJ1-4	TGTGCCAGCAGCTTAATAACAGGGGGCGAAAAACTGTTTTTT	CASSLITGGEKLFF
NA	NA	TRBV9	TRBJ2-1	TGTGCCAGCAGCGACCGGGACAAGCAGTTCTTC	CASSDRDKQFF
NA	TRBD2	TRBV19	TRBJ2-6	TGTGCCACCTTAGCGGGCTGGGCCAACGTCCTGACTTTC	CATLAGWANVLTF
NA	NA	TRBV11-2	TRBJ1-6	TGTGCCAGCAGCTTAGCTCCAGGGGAGAGGTCACCCCTCCACTTT	CASSLAPGERSPLHF
NA	NA	TRBV9	TRBJ2-3	TGTGCCAGCAGTTGGGGATCCACAGATACGCAGTATTTT	CASSWGSTDTQYF
NA	NA	TRBV30	TRBJ1-6	TGTGCCTGGAATCTCGGGACAAATAATTCACCCCTCCACTTT	CAWNLGTNNSPLHF
NA	NA	TRBV4-2	TRBJ1-6	TGTGCCAGCAGACCGAATTCACCCCTCCACTTT	CASRPNSPLHF
NA	NA	TRBV20-1	TRBJ2-3	TGCAGTGCCGATTACGATACGCAGTATTTT	CSADYDTQYF
few	NA	TRBV30	TRBJ1-1	TGTGCCTGGAGTGACCCAGGGAGGGGCGCGGGCACTGAAGCTTTCTTT	CAWSDPGRGAGTEAFF
NA	NA	TRBV29-1	TRBJ1-2	TGCAGCGTTCCGAGGGACGGACAAATCAACTATGGCTACACCTTC	CSVPRDGQINYGYTF
NA	TRBD2	TRBV2	TRBJ2-3	TGTGCCAGTCTACCGGGACTAGCGGTTAGCACAGATACGCAGTATTTT	CASLPGLAVSTDTQYF
NA	NA	TRBV6-6	TRBJ1-2	TGTGCCAGCAGCCGACAGGTAGCTGGCTACACCTTC	CASSRQVAGYTF